The clone carrying this T cell receptor (beta chain) occurred many times. Caucasian, healthy and from Russia, the donors were aged between roughly 6 and 95. The data stem from a study of blood T cells in healthy people across ages. Germline loops: CDR1 MDHEN, CDR2 SYDVKM. V lost 5 bases to trimming and J lost 4 bases, with 14 bases between them. The CDR3 has 14 residues. Alongside a J-beta primer mix, a sample-barcoded 5' primer served in a second PCR lasting about 7 to 12 cycles. TCRdb reprocessed the 5' RACE reads via MiXCR and lists one record per CDR3 protein. The data contain about 1.1 million distinct CDR3 sequences, around two fifths of them singletons.

This rearrangement joins TRBV28 to TRBJ1-1; no reliable D call. This sequence originates from a man younger than 35 in good health. The sample comprised blood. The CDR3 coding sequence is TGTGCCAGCAGTCCGACAACATTGGGCACTGAAGCTTTCTTT. This encodes CASSPTTLGTEAFF.